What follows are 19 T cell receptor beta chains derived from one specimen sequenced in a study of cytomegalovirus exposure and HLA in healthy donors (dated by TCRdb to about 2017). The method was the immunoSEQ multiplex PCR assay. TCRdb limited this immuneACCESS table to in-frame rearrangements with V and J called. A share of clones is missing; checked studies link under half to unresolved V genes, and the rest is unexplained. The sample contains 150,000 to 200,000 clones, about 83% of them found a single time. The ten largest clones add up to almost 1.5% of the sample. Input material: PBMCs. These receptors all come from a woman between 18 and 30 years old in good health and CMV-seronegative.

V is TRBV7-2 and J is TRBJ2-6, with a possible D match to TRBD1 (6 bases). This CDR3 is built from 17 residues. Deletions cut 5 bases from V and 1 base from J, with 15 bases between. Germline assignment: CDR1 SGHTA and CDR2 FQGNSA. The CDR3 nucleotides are TGTGCCAGCAGCGATGTGACAGGTCGATCTGGGGCCAACGTCCTGACTTTC. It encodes CASSDVTGRSGANVLTF.

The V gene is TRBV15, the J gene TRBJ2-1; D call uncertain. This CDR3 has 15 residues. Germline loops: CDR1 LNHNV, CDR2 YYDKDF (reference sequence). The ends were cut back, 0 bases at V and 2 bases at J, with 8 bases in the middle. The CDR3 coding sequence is TGTGCCACCAGCAGAGATGCCCGGGCCTACAATGAGCAGTTCTTC. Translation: CATSRDARAYNEQFF.

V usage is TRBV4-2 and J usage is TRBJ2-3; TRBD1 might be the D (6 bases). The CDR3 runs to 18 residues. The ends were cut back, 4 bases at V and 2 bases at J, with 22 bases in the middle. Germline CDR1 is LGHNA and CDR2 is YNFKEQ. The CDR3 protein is CASSPLGAGRGFTDTQYF. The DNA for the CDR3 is TGTGCCAGCAGCCCCCTCGGGGCTGGCAGGGGATTCACAGATACGCAGTATTTT.

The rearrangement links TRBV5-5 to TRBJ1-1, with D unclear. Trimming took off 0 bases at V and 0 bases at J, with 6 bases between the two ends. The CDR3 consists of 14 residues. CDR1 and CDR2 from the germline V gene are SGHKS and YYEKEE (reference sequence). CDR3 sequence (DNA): TGTGCCAGCAGCTTGGAGCTTTTGAACACTGAAGCTTTCTTT. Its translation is CASSLELLNTEAFF.

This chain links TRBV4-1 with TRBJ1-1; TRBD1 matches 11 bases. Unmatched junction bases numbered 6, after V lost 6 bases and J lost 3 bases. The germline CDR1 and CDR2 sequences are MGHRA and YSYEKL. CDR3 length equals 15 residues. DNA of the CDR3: TGCGCCAGCAGGACCGGGACAGGGGGGCACACTGAAGCTTTCTTT. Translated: CASRTGTGGHTEAFF.

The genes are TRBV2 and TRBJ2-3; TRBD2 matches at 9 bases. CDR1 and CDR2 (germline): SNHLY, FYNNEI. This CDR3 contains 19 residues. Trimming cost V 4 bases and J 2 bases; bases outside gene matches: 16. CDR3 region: CASSVGIWASGEITDTQYF. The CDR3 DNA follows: TGTGCCAGCAGTGTAGGGATATGGGCTAGCGGGGAGATCACAGATACGCAGTATTTT.

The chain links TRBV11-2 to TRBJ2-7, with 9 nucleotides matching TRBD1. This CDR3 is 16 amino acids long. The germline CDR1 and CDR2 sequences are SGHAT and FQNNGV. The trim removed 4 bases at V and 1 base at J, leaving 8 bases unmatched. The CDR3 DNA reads TGTGCCAGCAGCTCAGGACAGGGGTTTATGTCCTACGAGCAGTACTTC. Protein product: CASSSGQGFMSYEQYF.

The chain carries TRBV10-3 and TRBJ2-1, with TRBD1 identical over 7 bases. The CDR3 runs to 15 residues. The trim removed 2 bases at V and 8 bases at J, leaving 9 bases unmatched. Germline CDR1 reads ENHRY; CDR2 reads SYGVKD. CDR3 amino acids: CAISEPKGTVDEQFF. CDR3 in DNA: TGTGCCATCAGTGAGCCCAAGGGGACAGTTGATGAGCAGTTCTTC.

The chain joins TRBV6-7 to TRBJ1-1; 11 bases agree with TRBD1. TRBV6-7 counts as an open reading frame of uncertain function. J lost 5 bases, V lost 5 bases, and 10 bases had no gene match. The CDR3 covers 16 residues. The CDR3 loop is CASSTGTGGEVTEAFF. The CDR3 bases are TGTGCCAGCAGTACTGGGACAGGGGGAGAGGTTACTGAAGCTTTCTTT.

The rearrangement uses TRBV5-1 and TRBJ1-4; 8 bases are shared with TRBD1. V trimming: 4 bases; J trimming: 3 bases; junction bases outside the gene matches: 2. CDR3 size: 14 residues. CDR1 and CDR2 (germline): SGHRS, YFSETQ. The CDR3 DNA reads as TGCGCCAGCAGCATGGACAGGGCTAATGAAAAACTGTTTTTT. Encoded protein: CASSMDRANEKLFF.

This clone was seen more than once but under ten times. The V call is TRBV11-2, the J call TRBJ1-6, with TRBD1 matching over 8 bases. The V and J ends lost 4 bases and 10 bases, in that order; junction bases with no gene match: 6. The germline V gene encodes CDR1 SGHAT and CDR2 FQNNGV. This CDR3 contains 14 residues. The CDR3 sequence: CASSSRGLASPLHF. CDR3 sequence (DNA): TGTGCCAGCAGCTCCAGGGGGCTGGCCTCACCCCTCCACTTT.

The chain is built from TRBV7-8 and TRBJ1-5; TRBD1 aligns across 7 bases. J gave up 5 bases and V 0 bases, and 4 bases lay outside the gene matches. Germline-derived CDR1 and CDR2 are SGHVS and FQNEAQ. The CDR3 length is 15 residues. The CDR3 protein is CASSLAGTAYQPQHF. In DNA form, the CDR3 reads TGTGCCAGCAGCTTAGCGGGGACAGCATATCAGCCCCAGCATTTT.

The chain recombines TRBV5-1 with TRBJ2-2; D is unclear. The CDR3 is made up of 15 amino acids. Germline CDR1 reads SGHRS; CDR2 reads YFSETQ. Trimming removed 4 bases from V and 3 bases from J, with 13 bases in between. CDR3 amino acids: CASSPVVSDTGELFF. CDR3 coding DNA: TGCGCCAGCAGCCCGGTTGTAAGCGACACCGGGGAGCTGTTTTTT.

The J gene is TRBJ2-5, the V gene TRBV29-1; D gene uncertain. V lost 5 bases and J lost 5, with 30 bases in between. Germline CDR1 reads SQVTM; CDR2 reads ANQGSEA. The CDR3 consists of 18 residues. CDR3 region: CSVRTSLLGQPTAETQYF. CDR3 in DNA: TGCAGCGTTCGCACGTCTTTGCTGGGCCAGCCCACGGCGGAGACCCAGTACTTC.

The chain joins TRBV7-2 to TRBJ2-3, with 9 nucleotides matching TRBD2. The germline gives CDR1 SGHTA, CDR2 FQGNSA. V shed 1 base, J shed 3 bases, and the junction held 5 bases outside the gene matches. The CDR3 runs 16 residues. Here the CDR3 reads CASSLVGLAGTDTQYF. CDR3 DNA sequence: TGTGCCAGCAGCTTAGTGGGGCTAGCGGGAACAGATACGCAGTATTTT.

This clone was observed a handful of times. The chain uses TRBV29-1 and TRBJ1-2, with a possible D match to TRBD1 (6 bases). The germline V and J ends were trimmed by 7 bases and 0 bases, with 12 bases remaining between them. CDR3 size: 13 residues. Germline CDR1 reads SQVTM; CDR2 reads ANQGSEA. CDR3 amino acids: CSAETGSNYGYTF. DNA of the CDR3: TGCAGCGCTGAGACAGGTTCTAACTATGGCTACACCTTC.

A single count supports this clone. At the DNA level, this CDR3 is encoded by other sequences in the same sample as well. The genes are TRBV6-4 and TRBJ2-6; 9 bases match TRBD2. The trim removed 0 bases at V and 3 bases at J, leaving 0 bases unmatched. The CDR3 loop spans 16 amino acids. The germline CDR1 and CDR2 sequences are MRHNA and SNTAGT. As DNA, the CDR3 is TGTGCCAGCAGTGACTCTAGCGGGAGTGGGGCCAACGTCCTGACTTTC. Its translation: CASSDSSGSGANVLTF.

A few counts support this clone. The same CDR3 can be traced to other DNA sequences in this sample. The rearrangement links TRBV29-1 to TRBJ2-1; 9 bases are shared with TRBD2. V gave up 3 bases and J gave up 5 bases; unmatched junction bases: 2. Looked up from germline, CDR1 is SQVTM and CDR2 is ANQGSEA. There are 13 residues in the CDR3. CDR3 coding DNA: TGCAGCGTTGAGGTAGCGGGGGACAATGAGCAGTTCTTC. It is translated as CSVEVAGDNEQFF.

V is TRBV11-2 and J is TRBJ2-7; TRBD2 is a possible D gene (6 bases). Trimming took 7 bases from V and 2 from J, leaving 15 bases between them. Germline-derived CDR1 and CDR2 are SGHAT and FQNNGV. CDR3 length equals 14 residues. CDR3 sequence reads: CASTGEGIPYEQYF. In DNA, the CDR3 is TGTGCCAGCACGGGAGAAGGTATACCCTACGAGCAGTACTTC.